The 6 T cell receptor beta chains below were found in one sample sequenced in a study of T cells in Graves' hyperthyroidism and ophthalmopathy. What was amplified from RNA transcripts were TCR beta CDR3 regions. HTBI primers drove first-round RT-PCR of the TCR CDR3. One entry per CDR3 protein results from TCRdb running MiXCR on the multiplex PCR reads. The table has around 400,000 distinct CDR3 sequences, about 15% seen once. Sequencing was performed on blood. All receptors derive from a woman aged 55-75 years with Graves' ophthalmopathy.

This clonotype was observed at least ten times. J is TRBJ2-5 and V is TRBV13; weak D call: TRBD1 (5 bases). CDR3 length: 16 amino acids. Germline V gene sequence: CDR1 PRHDT, CDR2 FYEKMQ (reference sequence). The ends were cut back, 5 bases at V and 4 bases at J, with 20 bases in the middle. The CDR3 sequence is CASSAGSERSPETQYF. CDR3 nucleotides: TGTGCCAGCAGCGCAGGGTCGGAGCGCTCCCCAGAGACCCAGTACTTC. The full variable domain, its missing parts supplied by reference TRBV13 and TRBJ2-5, is AAGVIQSPRHLIKEKRETATLKCYPIPRHDTVYWYQQGPGQDPQFLISFYEKMQSDKGSIPDRFSAQQFSDYHSELNMSSLELGDSALYFCASSAGSERSPETQYFGPGTRLLVL.

The chain has TRBV6-5 and TRBJ2-1; D gene ambiguous. Per germline, CDR1 MNHEY and CDR2 SVGAGI. The germline V and J ends were trimmed by 0 bases and 8 bases, with 14 bases remaining between them. This CDR3 comprises 15 residues. CDR3 protein: CASSYSSILSYEQFF. Written as DNA, the CDR3 is TGTGCCAGCAGTTACTCGTCGATATTGAGCTATGAGCAGTTCTTC.

This clonotype was observed a single time. The genes are TRBV2 and TRBJ1-1; the D gene is possibly TRBD1 (5 bases). V shed 6 bases and J shed 6 bases, with 17 bases lying between them. This CDR3 has 14 residues. Germline V CDR1 and CDR2: SNHLY, FYNNEI. Written as DNA, the CDR3 is TGTGCCAGCAGGCAAAGCCAGGGTTTCGCTGAAGCTTTCTTT. Its protein is CASRQSQGFAEAFF.

The table lists this clonotype with many counts. The genes are TRBV2 and TRBJ1-2; D is unresolved. There are 15 residues in the CDR3. In germline, CDR1 is SNHLY, CDR2 FYNNEI. With 8 bases removed from V and 0 bases from J, the gap between germline ends came to 16 bases. The CDR3 region has the DNA TGTGCCAGCCTGGCCTTTACAAGTTCTAACTATGGCTACACCTTC. Encoded protein: CASLAFTSSNYGYTF.

V gene TRBV5-4 combines with J gene TRBJ2-1; perhaps TRBD1 as D (5 bases). This CDR3 contains 13 residues. Germline CDR1 is SGHNT and CDR2 is YYREEE (reference sequence). Trimming cost V 1 base and J 8 bases, with 10 bases left between them. Here the CDR3 DNA reads TGTGCCAGCAGCTTGCCAGGGATCGATGAGCAGTTCTTC. Amino acid sequence: CASSLPGIDEQFF.

The chain uses TRBV29-1 and TRBJ2-6, with D perhaps TRBD2 (6 bases). The ends were cut back, 6 bases at V and 1 base at J, with 13 bases in the middle. Germline V gene sequence: CDR1 SQVTM, CDR2 ANQGSEA. The CDR3 extends over 15 amino acids. Here the CDR3 reads CSVGGTPSGANVLTF. DNA of the CDR3: TGCAGCGTCGGAGGGACTCCATCTGGGGCCAACGTCCTGACTTTC.